At least ten counts were recorded for the clone carrying this T cell receptor (beta chain). Its antigen is not identified. From germline, CDR1 is SGHRS and CDR2 YFSETQ. V dropped 4 bases and J dropped 2 bases, with 12 bases sitting between them. This CDR3 contains 14 residues. Libraries for TCRalpha and TCRbeta carried sample barcodes and unique molecular identifiers via 5'RACE. TCRdb re-called the 5' RACE reads with MiXCR, one entry per CDR3 protein. The data contain 100,000 to 150,000 distinct CDR3 sequences, approximately 6.2% of them seen just once; the ten biggest clones take up 2.2%. The data were taken from a study of T-cell memory formation after mild COVID-19. Study summary: The two donors had largely donor-specific TCR clusters.

Overall study findings and caveats: A subset of responding clones appeared in pre-infection memory, suggesting cross-reactive memory joined. Second-wave clones reaching peak frequency on day 37 lacked confirmed SARS-CoV-2 specificity.

The chain carries TRBV5-1 and TRBJ2-5; weak D call: TRBD1 (6 bases). Sequencing input: PBMCs or a T cell subset sorted from them (not recorded which). This clonotype was obtained from an adult woman who had mild COVID-19 (a few samples of this study predate the infection). Cell type and time point are not known. CDR3: CASSTPGQQETQYF. The CDR3 DNA reads TGCGCCAGCAGCACTCCGGGACAACAAGAGACCCAGTACTTC.